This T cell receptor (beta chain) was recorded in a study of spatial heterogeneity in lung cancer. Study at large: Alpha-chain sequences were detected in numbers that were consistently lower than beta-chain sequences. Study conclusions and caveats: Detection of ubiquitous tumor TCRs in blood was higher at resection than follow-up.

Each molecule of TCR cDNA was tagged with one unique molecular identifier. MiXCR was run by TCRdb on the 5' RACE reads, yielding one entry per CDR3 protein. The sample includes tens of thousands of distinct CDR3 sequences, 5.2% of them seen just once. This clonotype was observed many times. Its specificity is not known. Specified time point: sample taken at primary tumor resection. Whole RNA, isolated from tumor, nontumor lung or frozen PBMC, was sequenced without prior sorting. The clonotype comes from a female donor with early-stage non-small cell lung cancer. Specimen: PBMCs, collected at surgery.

The CDR3, as DNA: TGTGCCACCAGCAGCAACAGGGGGAACACTGAAGCTTTCTTT. It specifies CATSSNRGNTEAFF. This chain joins TRBV15 and TRBJ1-1, with TRBD1 identical over 7 bases. Per the germline V gene, CDR1 is LNHNV and CDR2 is YYDKDF (reference sequence). This CDR3 comprises 14 residues. The V segment lost 3 bases and the J segment 1 base; nucleotides outside the gene matches: 2. The complete variable domain, with remaining parts taken from reference TRBV15 and TRBJ1-1, reads DAMVIQNPRYQVTQFGKPVTLSCSQTLNHNVMYWYQQKSSQAPKLLFHYYDKDFNNEADTPDNFQSRRPNTSFCFLDIRSPGLGDTAMYLCATSSNRGNTEAFFGQGTRLTVV.